This T cell receptor beta chain comes out of a study of blood T cell repertoires in COVID-19. Study at large: Sites across the United States, Italy and Spain contributed samples from acute and convalescent COVID-19. T cells, B-cell-depleted T cells, or PBMCs supplied cDNA or gDNA.

Only in-frame clones appear in the TCRdb table, and some are missing; sequencing was by immunoSEQ multiplex PCR. In the table there are about 310,000 clones, 87% of which are singletons. This CDR3 region has 16 residues. The germline V gene has CDR1 LGHNT and CDR2 FRNRAP. V lost 3 bases and J 4 bases, leaving 15 bases between the germline ends. This clone appeared a few times. Specimen: peripheral blood. This TCR came from a man aged 18 to 30 with active or convalescent COVID-19. V is TRBV12-5 and J is TRBJ1-4, with TRBD1 as a possible D gene (6 bases). The CDR3 loop is CASGLNSGANNEKLFF. CDR3 DNA sequence: TGTGCTAGTGGTTTAAACTCAGGGGCGAATAATGAAAAACTGTTTTTT.